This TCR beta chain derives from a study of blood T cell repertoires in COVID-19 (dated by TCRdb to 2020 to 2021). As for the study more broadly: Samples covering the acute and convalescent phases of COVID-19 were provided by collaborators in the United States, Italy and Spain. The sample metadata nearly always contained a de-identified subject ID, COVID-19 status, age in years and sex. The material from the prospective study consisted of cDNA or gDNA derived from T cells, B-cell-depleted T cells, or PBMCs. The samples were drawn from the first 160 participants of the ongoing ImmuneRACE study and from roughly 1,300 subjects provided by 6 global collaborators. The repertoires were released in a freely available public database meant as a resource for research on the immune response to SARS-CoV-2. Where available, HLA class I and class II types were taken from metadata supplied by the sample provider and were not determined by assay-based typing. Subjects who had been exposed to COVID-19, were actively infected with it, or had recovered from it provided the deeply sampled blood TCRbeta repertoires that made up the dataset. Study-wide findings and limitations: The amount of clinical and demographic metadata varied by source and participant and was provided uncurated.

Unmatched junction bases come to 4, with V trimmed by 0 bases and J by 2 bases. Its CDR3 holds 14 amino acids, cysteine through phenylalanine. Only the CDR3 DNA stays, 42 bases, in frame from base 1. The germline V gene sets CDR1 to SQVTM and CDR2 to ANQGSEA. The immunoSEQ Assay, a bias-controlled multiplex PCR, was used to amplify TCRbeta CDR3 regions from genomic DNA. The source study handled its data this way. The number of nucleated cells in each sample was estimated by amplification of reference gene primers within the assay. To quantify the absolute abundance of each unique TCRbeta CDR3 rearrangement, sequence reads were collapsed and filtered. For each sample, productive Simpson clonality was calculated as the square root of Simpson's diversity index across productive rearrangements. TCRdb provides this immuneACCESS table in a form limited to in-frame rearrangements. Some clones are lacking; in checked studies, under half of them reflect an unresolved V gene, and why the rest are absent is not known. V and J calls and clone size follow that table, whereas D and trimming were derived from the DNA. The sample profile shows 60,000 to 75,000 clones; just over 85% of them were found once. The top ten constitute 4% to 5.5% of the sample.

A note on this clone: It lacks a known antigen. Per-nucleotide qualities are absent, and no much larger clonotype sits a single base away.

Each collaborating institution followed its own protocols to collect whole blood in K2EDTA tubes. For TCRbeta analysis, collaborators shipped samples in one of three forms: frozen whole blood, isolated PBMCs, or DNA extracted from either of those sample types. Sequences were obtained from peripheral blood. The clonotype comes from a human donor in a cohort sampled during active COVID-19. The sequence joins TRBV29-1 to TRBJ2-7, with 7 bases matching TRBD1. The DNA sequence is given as TGCAGCGTTGAAGACCACAGGGGAACCTACGAGCAGTACTTC. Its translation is CSVEDHRGTYEQYF.